These T cell receptor beta chains were read from a single sample in a study of cytomegalovirus exposure and HLA in healthy donors. Method: immunoSEQ multiplex PCR; TCRdb's copy keeps in-frame clones and lacks some. The sample includes fewer than 200,000 clones, roughly 85% of them seen just once. Material: PBMCs. Receptor source: a woman between 18 and 29 years old in good health and CMV-seronegative. CDR3s include the opening cysteine and the closing phenylalanine or tryptophan. The D gene is left open where the match is weak. Clone size is not always given. Where it is, it says once, few, many or a class for expanded clones.

j_gene | d_gene | abundance | v_gene | CDR3aa | CDR3nt
TRBJ2-7 | TRBD1 | . | TRBV10-2 | CASSELGGTYEQYF | TGCGCCAGCAGTGAGTTAGGGGGCACCTACGAGCAGTACTTC
TRBJ2-1 | . | once | TRBV28 | CASSLWDSASYNEQFF | TGTGCCAGCAGTTTATGGGACTCCGCCTCCTACAATGAGCAGTTCTTC
TRBJ1-1 | . | . | TRBV27 | CASSLGWAEVTEAFF | TGTGCCAGCAGTTTAGGGTGGGCGGAGGTCACTGAAGCTTTCTTT
TRBJ1-5 | . | . | TRBV19 | CASSIGGVRGNQPQHF | TGTGCCAGTAGTATCGGAGGGGTTAGGGGCAATCAGCCCCAGCATTTT
TRBJ1-2 | TRBD1 | . | TRBV28 | CASSSGQGRGGYTF | TGTGCCAGCAGTTCGGGACAGGGGCGGGGAGGCTACACCTTC
TRBJ1-2 | . | . | TRBV29-1 | CSVRQDYGYTF | TGCAGCGTAAGACAGGACTATGGCTACACCTTC
TRBJ2-1 | TRBD2 | . | TRBV4-3 | CASSQDLYPGLAGEENEQFF | TGCGCCAGCAGCCAAGACTTATACCCGGGACTAGCGGGAGAAGAGAATGAGCAGTTCTTC
TRBJ1-3 | . | once | TRBV30 | CAWSGVGIFSGNTIYF | TGTGCCTGGAGCGGGGTCGGAATCTTCTCTGGAAACACCATATATTTT
TRBJ1-5 | . | . | TRBV5-6 | CASSLALRGGTQPQHF | TGTGCCAGCAGCTTGGCTCTTCGGGGAGGTACTCAGCCCCAGCATTTT
TRBJ1-1 | . | few | TRBV15 | CATSRDLVGRGVEAFF | TGTGCCACCAGCAGAGATTTGGTAGGGCGGGGGGTTGAAGCTTTCTTT
TRBJ2-2 | TRBD1 | . | TRBV19 | CASKVGQATGELFF | TGTGCCAGTAAGGTAGGACAGGCCACCGGGGAGCTGTTTTTT
TRBJ1-4 | TRBD1 | . | TRBV9 | CASSRGKGTANEKLFF | TGTGCCAGCAGCAGGGGTAAGGGGACAGCGAATGAAAAACTGTTTTTT
TRBJ2-3 | . | . | TRBV30 | CAWSRGGTDTQYF | TGTGCCTGGAGTCGCGGCGGCACAGATACGCAGTATTTT
TRBJ2-6 | TRBD2 | . | TRBV29-1 | CSVEVGGLSGANVLTF | TGCAGCGTTGAGGTGGGGGGGTTGTCTGGGGCCAACGTCCTGACTTTC
TRBJ2-1 | TRBD2 | once | TRBV5-1 | CASSFTPGLAGNNEQFF | TGCGCCAGCAGCTTTACCCCGGGACTAGCGGGCAACAATGAGCAGTTCTTC
TRBJ1-5 | TRBD1 | . | TRBV7-2 | CASSVGPGQRGNQPQHF | TGTGCCAGCAGCGTAGGACCGGGACAGAGGGGCAATCAGCCCCAGCATTTT
TRBJ1-6 | . | . | TRBV30 | CAWRFTTNSPLHF | TGTGCCTGGAGATTTACTACAAATTCGCCCCTCCACTTT
TRBJ2-3 | TRBD1 | . | TRBV4-3 | CASSQGGGDSFTDTQYF | TGCGCCAGCAGCCAAGGAGGGGGCGACTCTTTCACAGATACGCAGTATTTT
TRBJ2-3 | . | . | TRBV4-1 | CASSQEGGDSGTQYF | TGCGCCAGCAGCCAGGAAGGGGGGGACTCAGGTACGCAGTATTTT
TRBJ1-3 | TRBD1 | . | TRBV2 | CASSDRGVRVSGNTIYF | TGTGCCAGCTCGGACAGGGGTGTTCGTGTCTCTGGAAACACCATATATTTT
TRBJ1-4 | TRBD1 | once | TRBV25-1 | CASSKRTGYNEKLFF | TGTGCCAGTAGTAAAAGGACAGGGTATAACGAAAAACTGTTTTTT
TRBJ1-1 | TRBD1 | . | TRBV9 | CASSADRRAEAFF | TGTGCCAGCAGCGCGGACAGGAGGGCTGAAGCTTTCTTT
TRBJ2-1 | TRBD2 | . | TRBV6-5 | CASGIGGNEQFF | TGTGCCAGCGGAATCGGGGGGAATGAGCAGTTCTTC
TRBJ1-2 | . | once | TRBV4-3 | CASSQTGANYGYTF | TGCGCCAGCAGCCAAACGGGGGCTAACTATGGCTACACCTTC
TRBJ2-3 | . | . | TRBV5-6 | CASSWEGVSTDTQYF | TGTGCCAGCAGCTGGGAAGGGGTTAGCACAGATACGCAGTATTTT
TRBJ1-2 | . | . | TRBV30 | CAWSRGSGPGLSGYTF | TGTGCCTGGAGTCGAGGGAGCGGGCCCGGACTCTCTGGCTACACCTTC
TRBJ2-1 | TRBD2 | . | TRBV28 | CASTNERESLDEQFF | TGTGCCAGCACCAATGAGCGGGAGTCTCTCGATGAGCAGTTCTTC